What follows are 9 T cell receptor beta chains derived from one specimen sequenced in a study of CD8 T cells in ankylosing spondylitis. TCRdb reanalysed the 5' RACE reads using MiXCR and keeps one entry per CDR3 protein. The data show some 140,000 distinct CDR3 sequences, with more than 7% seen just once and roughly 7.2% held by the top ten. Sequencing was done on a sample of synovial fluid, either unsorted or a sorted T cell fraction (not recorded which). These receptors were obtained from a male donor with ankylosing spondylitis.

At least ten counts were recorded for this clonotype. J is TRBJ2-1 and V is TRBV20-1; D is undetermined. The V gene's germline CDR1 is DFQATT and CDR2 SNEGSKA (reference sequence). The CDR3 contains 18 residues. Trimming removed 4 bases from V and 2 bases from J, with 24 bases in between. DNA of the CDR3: TGCAGTGCTATTACCCCTACCTACTTCAAGGATGCCTACAATGAGCAGTTCTTC. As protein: CSAITPTYFKDAYNEQFF.

The chain's CDR3 is CASSLASQSSSYEQYF. CDR3 sequence (DNA): TGTGCCAGCAGCTTAGCCTCCCAGAGCAGCTCCTACGAGCAGTACTTC. J is TRBJ2-7 and V is TRBV11-2; no firm D call. This CDR3 spans 16 amino acids. CDR1 SGHAT and CDR2 FQNNGV come from the germline V gene. Trimming stripped 1 base from V and 0 bases from J, with 13 bases between. The variable domain in full, with the rest retrieved from reference TRBV11-2 and TRBJ2-7, is EAGVAQSPRYKIIEKRQSVAFWCNPISGHATLYWYQQILGQGPKLLIQFQNNGVVDDSQLPKDRFSAERLKGVDSTLKIQPAKLEDSAVYLCASSLASQSSSYEQYFGPGTRLTVT.

Here the CDR3 DNA reads TGCAGCGCATTAAACACTGAAGCTTTCTTT. Protein: CSALNTEAFF. The chain carries TRBV29-1 and TRBJ1-1; no definite D call. V lost 7 bases to trimming and J lost 2 bases, with 5 bases between them. Looked up from germline, CDR1 is SQVTM and CDR2 is ANQGSEA. The CDR3 sequence is 10 residues long.

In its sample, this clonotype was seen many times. For the CDR3, the DNA is TGTGCCAGCAGCTTTTTAGCGGGCCCTTACGAGCAGTACTTC. Its protein is CASSFLAGPYEQYF. This chain joins TRBV7-2 and TRBJ2-7; TRBD2 matches 7 bases. V trimming: 3 bases; J trimming: 4 bases; junction bases outside the gene matches: 6. Germline-derived CDR1 and CDR2 are SGHTA and FQGNSA. The CDR3 spans 14 residues.

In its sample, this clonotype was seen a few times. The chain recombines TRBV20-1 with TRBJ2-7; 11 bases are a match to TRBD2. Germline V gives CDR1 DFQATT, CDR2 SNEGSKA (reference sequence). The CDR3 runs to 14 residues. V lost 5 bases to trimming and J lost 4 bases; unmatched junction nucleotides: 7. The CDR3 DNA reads TGCAGTGCTTTCCAACTAGCGGGGGTTTACGAGCAGTACTTC. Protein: CSAFQLAGVYEQYF.

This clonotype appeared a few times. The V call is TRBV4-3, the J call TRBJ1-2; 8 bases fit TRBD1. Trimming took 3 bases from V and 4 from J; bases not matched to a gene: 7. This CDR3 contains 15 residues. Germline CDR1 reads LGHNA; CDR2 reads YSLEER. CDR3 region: CASSQGTGGIYGYTF. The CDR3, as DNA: TGCGCCAGCAGCCAGGGAACAGGGGGGATCTATGGCTACACCTTC.

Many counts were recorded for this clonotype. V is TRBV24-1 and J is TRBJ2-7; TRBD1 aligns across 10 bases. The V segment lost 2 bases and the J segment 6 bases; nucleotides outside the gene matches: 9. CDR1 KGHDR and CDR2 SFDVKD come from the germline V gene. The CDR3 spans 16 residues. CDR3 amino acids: CATSDSIPGQGTEQYF. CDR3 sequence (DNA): TGTGCCACCAGTGATTCGATCCCGGGACAGGGGACCGAGCAGTACTTC.

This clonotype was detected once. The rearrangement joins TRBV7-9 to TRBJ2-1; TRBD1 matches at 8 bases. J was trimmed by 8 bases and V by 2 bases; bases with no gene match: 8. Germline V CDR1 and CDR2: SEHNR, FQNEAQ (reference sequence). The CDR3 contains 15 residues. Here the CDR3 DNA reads TGTGCCAGCAGCTTAAAAAGGACAGGGATCGATGAGCAGTTCTTC. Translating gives CASSLKRTGIDEQFF.

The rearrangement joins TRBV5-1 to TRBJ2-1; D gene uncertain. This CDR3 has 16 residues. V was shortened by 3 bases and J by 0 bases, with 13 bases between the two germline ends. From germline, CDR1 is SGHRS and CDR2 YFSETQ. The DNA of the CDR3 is TGCGCCAGCAGCTCCCTGTCGGAGAGCTCCTACAATGAGCAGTTCTTC. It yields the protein CASSSLSESSYNEQFF. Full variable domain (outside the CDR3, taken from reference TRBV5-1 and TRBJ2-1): KAGVTQTPRYLIKTRGQQVTLSCSPISGHRSVSWYQQTPGQGLQFLFEYFSETQRNKGNFPGRFSGRQFSNSRSEMNVSTLELGDSALYLCASSSLSESSYNEQFFGPGTRLTVL.